The 15 T cell receptor beta chains given below trace back to one sample, sequenced in a study of T-cell memory formation after mild COVID-19 (dated by TCRdb to the early 2020s). Library preparation used 5' RACE. TCRdb lists the instrument as Illumina NovaSeq 6000. Starting from the raw public reads, TCRdb applied fastp trimming at Q25, assembled clones with MiXCR and retained in-frame beta chains. All rows with the same CDR3 protein become a single entry with the most common DNA and genes. The sample includes fewer than 500,000 distinct CDR3 sequences, with roughly 25% observed a single time. Around 13% of the sample comes from the top ten. The sample comprised PBMCs or a T cell subset sorted from them (not recorded which). The receptor source for this set is an adult woman who had mild COVID-19 (a few samples of this study predate the infection). The sample titles of this study are shuffled in the database, so cell type and time point are left out; the donor was told from shared clones.

Only a few counts were recorded for this clonotype. The J gene is TRBJ2-7, the V gene TRBV19, with 7 positions matching TRBD2. Germline CDR1 LNHDA, CDR2 SQIVND (reference sequence). Trimming cost V 3 bases and J 4 bases; bases outside gene matches: 9. This CDR3 has 15 residues. CDR3 DNA: TGTGCCAGTAGTATCACAGCGGGGCCGGAGTACGAGCAGTACTTC. This encodes CASSITAGPEYEQYF.

This clonotype was detected only a few times. The gene calls are TRBV7-3 and TRBJ1-6, with 9 nucleotides matching TRBD1. This CDR3 has 16 residues. With 2 bases clipped from V and 9 bases from J, the junction kept 8 bases outside the gene matches. Per germline, CDR1 SGHTA and CDR2 FQGTGA. The CDR3, as DNA: TGTGCCAGCAGCTTAGGGGGGACAGGGATCTCTTCACCCCTCCACTTT. Its translation is CASSLGGTGISSPLHF.

This clonotype showed up just a few times. The V and J genes are TRBV24-1 and TRBJ2-1, with D tentatively TRBD2 (5 bases). Trimming removed 4 bases at V and 7 bases at J, with 25 bases between. CDR1 is KGHDR and CDR2 is SFDVKD in the germline V gene. The CDR3 length is 18 residues. This CDR3 is CATSDPDKGWARGNEQFF. The CDR3 DNA sequence: TGTGCCACCAGTGACCCTGACAAGGGTTGGGCTAGAGGGAATGAGCAGTTCTTC.

The J gene is TRBJ1-3, the V gene TRBV10-3, with 9 bases identical to TRBD1. V gave up 3 bases and J gave up 8 bases; unmatched junction bases: 11. This CDR3 comprises 16 residues. Germline V gives CDR1 ENHRY, CDR2 SYGVKD. CDR3 nucleotide sequence: TGTGCCATCAGTGATTTCCGACCGGGACAGGGAGACACCATATATTTT. This translates into CAISDFRPGQGDTIYF.

The V call is TRBV9, the J call TRBJ1-6, with D hard to call. Trimming removed 0 bases from V and 0 bases from J, with 7 bases in between. CDR3 length: 16 amino acids. Germline CDR1 is SGDLS and CDR2 is YYNGEE. This chain's CDR3 is CASSVGGSSYNSPLHF. DNA of the CDR3: TGTGCCAGCAGCGTAGGAGGGAGCTCCTATAATTCACCCCTCCACTTT.

The genes are TRBV3-1 and TRBJ1-2; D perhaps matches TRBD1 (5 bases). This CDR3 spans 15 amino acids. CDR1 LGHDT and CDR2 YNNKEL come from the germline V gene (reference sequence). The germline V and J ends were trimmed by 2 bases and 5 bases, with 15 bases remaining between them. The chain's CDR3 is CASSQKMPGGYGYTF. Here the CDR3 DNA reads TGTGCCAGCAGCCAAAAAATGCCGGGGGGATATGGCTACACCTTC.

This rearrangement joins TRBV27 to TRBJ2-3; no definite D call. Germline CDR1 is MNHEY and CDR2 is SMNVEV (reference sequence). This CDR3 is 13 amino acids long. The V and J ends lost 2 bases and 2 bases respectively, with 5 bases between them. The CDR3 DNA sequence: TGTGCCAGCAGTTTACCCGACACAGATACGCAGTATTTT. Protein: CASSLPDTDTQYF.

This clonotype was seen more than once but under ten times. The rearrangement links TRBV12-3 or TRBV12-4 to TRBJ2-2; D might be TRBD1 or TRBD2, each matching 5 bases. Trimming left V 5 bases short and J 2 bases short, with 12 bases between. The CDR3 is made up of 15 amino acids. The CDR3 nucleotides are TGTGCCAGCAGTACTCCGGGACCCAACACCGGGGAGCTGTTTTTT. It yields the protein CASSTPGPNTGELFF.

This clonotype appeared a few times. At one of its ends the junction is not consistent with the germline gene, which may arise from a read error. The rearrangement uses TRBV12-3 or TRBV12-4 and TRBJ2-1, with a possible D match to TRBD2 (6 bases). The CDR3 has 12 amino acids. CDR3 region: CASIADYDEQFF. DNA of the CDR3: TGTGCCAGCATCGCGGACTACGATGAGCAGTTCTTC.

V usage is TRBV6-2 or TRBV6-3 and J usage is TRBJ2-3; TRBD2 matches at 10 bases. The CDR3 consists of 19 residues. Per germline, CDR1 MNHEY and CDR2 SVGEGT. With V trimmed by 0 bases and J by 3 bases, 12 bases remained unmatched. CDR3 in amino acids: CASSYSSGRAGGRTDTQYF. CDR3 DNA: TGTGCCAGCAGTTACTCGAGCGGGAGGGCCGGCGGGAGGACAGATACGCAGTATTTT.

This chain joins TRBV20-1 and TRBJ1-1, with a tentative D call TRBD1 (5 bases). Germline assignment: CDR1 DFQATT and CDR2 SNEGSKA (reference sequence). There are 12 residues in the CDR3. The V end lost 4 bases, the J end lost 10 bases, and 16 bases lay between the germline ends. The CDR3 sequence is CSAKRGGIGAFF. CDR3 nucleotide sequence: TGCAGTGCTAAGAGGGGAGGGATCGGAGCTTTCTTT.

This clonotype was picked up a small number of times. V is TRBV12-3 or TRBV12-4 and J is TRBJ2-1; 7 bases are shared with TRBD2. The length of the CDR3 is 13 residues. The V gene end was trimmed by 0 bases and the J gene end by 12 bases; junction bases not matched to a gene: 5. CDR3 nucleotides: TGTGCCAGCAGTTTAGCGAGACAGCGGGGGCAGTTCTTC. Amino acids: CASSLARQRGQFF.

V is TRBV6-6 and J is TRBJ2-5; 7 bases align to TRBD1. CDR1 is MNHNY, CDR2 SVGAGI, per germline (reference sequence). V was pared by 6 bases and J by 1 base, with 2 bases of the junction left unmatched. This CDR3 spans 13 amino acids. The CDR3 sequence: CASRGTAQETQYF. DNA of the CDR3: TGTGCCAGCAGAGGGACAGCCCAAGAGACCCAGTACTTC.

This clonotype has just a few counts. The V call is TRBV4-1, the J call TRBJ2-7; TRBD1 agrees at 9 bases. CDR3 length: 18 amino acids. Germline trimming cut 1 base from V and 7 bases from J; bases unmatched to any gene: 17. Germline V gives CDR1 MGHRA, CDR2 YSYEKL. The CDR3 reads CASSQVYPGTGITREQYF. CDR3 bases: TGCGCCAGCAGCCAAGTCTACCCCGGGACAGGGATAACACGAGAGCAGTACTTC.

This clonotype was seen a few times. The chain employs TRBV18 and TRBJ2-7, with 11 bases identical to TRBD1. Germline assignment: CDR1 KGHSH and CDR2 LQKENI. The J segment lost 1 base and the V segment lost 6 bases, leaving 5 bases of the junction unmatched. CDR3 length: 15 amino acids. The DNA of the CDR3 is TGTGCCAGCTCCCCTAGGGACAGGGGGTCCTACGAGCAGTACTTC. Translated, it gives CASSPRDRGSYEQYF.